The 7 T cell receptor beta chains listed next were all sequenced from one sample in a study of OX40 agonist ivuxolimab in advanced cancers. Clones were read by immunoSEQ multiplex PCR, and TCRdb kept only the in-frame ones, dropping some. The data contain 70,000 or so clones, around 86% of them seen just once; the ten biggest clones take up approximately 8.4%. This specimen was CD4+ or CD8+ T cells sorted from blood, taken in a trial of the OX40 agonist ivuxolimab. The receptors were sampled from an adult with an advanced solid tumor such as melanoma, head and neck, liver or kidney cancer.

The V gene is TRBV15, the J gene TRBJ2-2; D perhaps matches TRBD2 (5 bases). Trimming stripped 5 bases from V and 2 bases from J, with 12 bases between. CDR3 size: 15 residues. The V gene's germline CDR1 is LNHNV and CDR2 YYDKDF (reference sequence). CDR3 bases: TGTGCCACCAGCTACGCCCGGGAAAACACCGGGGAGCTGTTTTTT. Its translation: CATSYARENTGELFF.

The chain recombines TRBV4-1 with TRBJ2-7, with 7 bases fitting TRBD1. This CDR3 has 16 residues. The junction had 10 bases not matched to a gene; V was cut back by 2 bases and J by 3 bases. CDR1 is MGHRA and CDR2 is YSYEKL in the germline V gene. CDR3 DNA: TGCGCCAGCAGCCAACCGGGACAGCCTAAGGGCTACGAGCAGTACTTC. This gives the protein CASSQPGQPKGYEQYF.

V is TRBV5-1 and J is TRBJ2-1; possibly TRBD1 for D (5 bases). CDR1 and CDR2 (germline): SGHRS, YFSETQ. V shed 1 base and J shed 4 bases, with 12 bases lying between them. This CDR3 has 15 residues. CDR3 DNA sequence: TGCGCCAGCAGCTTGCAGGGTGTGCGGTACAATGAGCAGTTCTTC. It codes for CASSLQGVRYNEQFF.

In this sample, this clone turned up once. The chain couples TRBV4-1 to TRBJ2-3; 9 bases match TRBD2. The length of the CDR3 is 16 residues. The trim removed 1 base at V and 1 base at J, leaving 3 bases unmatched. CDR1 is MGHRA, CDR2 YSYEKL, per germline. The CDR3 bases are TGCGCCAGCAGCCAAGTTAGCGGGAGCGGCACAGATACGCAGTATTTT. Amino acid sequence: CASSQVSGSGTDTQYF.

The chain links TRBV6-5 to TRBJ1-4, with D perhaps TRBD1 (5 bases). This CDR3 comprises 15 residues. V lost 3 bases to trimming and J lost 8 bases, with 16 bases between them. Germline CDR1 MNHEY, CDR2 SVGAGI. The CDR3: CASSYQTGTAEKLFF. Written as DNA, the CDR3 is TGTGCCAGCAGTTATCAAACCGGGACGGCCGAAAAACTGTTTTTT.

The rearrangement links TRBV28 to TRBJ1-3; D unclear. From germline, CDR1 is MDHEN and CDR2 SYDVKM. With 2 bases removed from V and 4 bases from J, the gap between germline ends came to 6 bases. There are 13 residues in the CDR3. The CDR3 protein is CASSLLRGNTIYF. The CDR3 DNA follows: TGTGCCAGCAGTTTACTCAGGGGAAACACCATATATTTT.

This clone was detected only once. The chain links TRBV28 to TRBJ1-2; possibly TRBD1 for D (6 bases). Trimming removed 4 bases from V and 7 bases from J, with 16 bases in between. The CDR3 is 14 amino acids. Germline assignment: CDR1 MDHEN and CDR2 SYDVKM. For the CDR3, the DNA is TGTGCCAGCAGTTCCACTGGACAGAATTCTGGCTACACCTTC. Protein product: CASSSTGQNSGYTF.